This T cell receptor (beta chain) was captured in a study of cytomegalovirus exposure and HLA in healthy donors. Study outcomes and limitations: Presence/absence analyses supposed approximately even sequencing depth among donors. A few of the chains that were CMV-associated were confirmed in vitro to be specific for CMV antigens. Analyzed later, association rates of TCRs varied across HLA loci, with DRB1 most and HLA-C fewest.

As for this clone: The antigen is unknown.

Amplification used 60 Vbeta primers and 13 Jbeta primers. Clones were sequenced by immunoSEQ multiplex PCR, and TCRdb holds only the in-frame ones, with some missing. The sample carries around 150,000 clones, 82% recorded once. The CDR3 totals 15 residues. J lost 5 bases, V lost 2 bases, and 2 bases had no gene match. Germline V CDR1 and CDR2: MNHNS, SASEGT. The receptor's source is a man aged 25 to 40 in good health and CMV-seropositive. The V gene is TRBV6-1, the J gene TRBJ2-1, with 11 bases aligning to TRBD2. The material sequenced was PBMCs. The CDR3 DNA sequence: TGTGCCAGCAGTGAACTAGCGGGAGGACACAATGAGCAGTTCTTC. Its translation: CASSELAGGHNEQFF.